The rows below give T cell receptor beta chains drawn from one sample of a study of cytotoxic CD8 clonotypes in ibrutinib-treated CLL. Clones were read by immunoSEQ multiplex PCR, and TCRdb kept only the in-frame ones, dropping some. Of some 350,000 clones in the sample, 67% are singletons; the top ten hold 6.3%. Sequenced material: PBMCs, taken after 36 months of ibrutinib treatment. Receptor source: a human donor with chronic lymphocytic leukemia. Each CDR3 is given without its conserved first and last residue.

J gene	V gene	CDR3 protein
TRBJ1-2	TRBV29-1	SVEYSRDGYT
TRBJ1-3	TRBV7-6	ASSPHGQGSGNTIY
TRBJ1-2	TRBV27	ASSLFFGTGDYYGYT
TRBJ1-1	TRBV25-1	ASSEFGEENTEAF
TRBJ2-3	TRBV9	ASSLGQGTDTQY
TRBJ1-4	TRBV6-1	ASSLTGSNEKLF
TRBJ2-7	TRBV5-6	ASSLDSRPSYEQY
TRBJ2-1	TRBV5-1	ASSLTGAHNEQF
TRBJ1-6	TRBV2	ASSEGTNSPLH
TRBJ2-5	TRBV6-5	ASSYLGGRETQY
TRBJ2-4	TRBV13	ASSLGTVAKNIQY
TRBJ2-7	TRBV2	ASSEDGYYEQY
TRBJ2-5	TRBV9	ASSVENRAQETQY
TRBJ2-5	TRBV10-3	AISTSDETQY
TRBJ2-7	TRBV5-4	ASSSAQAGANYEQY
TRBJ1-4	TRBV9	ASSVGDGKLF
TRBJ2-7	TRBV2	ASPGGPDYEQY
TRBJ2-5	TRBV4-1	ASSQVRAGGQETQY
TRBJ1-1	TRBV19	ASIEGDPTEAF
TRBJ1-1	TRBV5-1	ASSFSDVNTEAF
TRBJ2-3	TRBV6-1	ASSEGTGRRSITSTDTQY
TRBJ2-2	TRBV27	ASRRRELNTGELF
TRBJ2-7	TRBV10-2	ASTGRTYEQY
TRBJ2-7	TRBV4-3	ASSQGTSGTYEQY
TRBJ1-2	TRBV7-2	ASSWGQNYGYT
TRBJ2-5	TRBV19	ASSISGQETQY
TRBJ1-2	TRBV5-1	ASSLEGAYGYT
TRBJ2-7	TRBV27	ASSFSGLNYEQY